The present T cell receptor (beta chain) was sequenced within a study of control samples from healthy donors and cancer patients. Looked up from germline, CDR1 is MNHEY and CDR2 is SVGAGI. Losses at the gene ends were 5 bases for V and 3 bases for J; bases not matched to a gene: 7. The CDR3 extends over 15 amino acids. Produced via immunoSEQ multiplex PCR; TCRdb's table is partial and in-frame only. This sample yields some 82,000 clones, of which roughly 84% are seen a single time; 11% belongs to the top ten. In its sample, this clone was seen a few times. The chain links TRBV6-5 to TRBJ2-7, with 10 bases identical to TRBD1. The sample comprised PBMCs. The clonotype was recovered from a man in his 60s with head and neck cancer. In nucleotides, the CDR3 is TGTGCCAGCAGTAGCACCGGGACAGGGGTCTACGAGCAGTACTTC. Translating it yields CASSSTGTGVYEQYF.